Sequencing of this T cell receptor beta chain was carried out in a study of blood T cell repertoires in COVID-19. The V gene's germline CDR1 is MDHEN and CDR2 SYDVKM. CDR3 length equals 14 residues. Trimming stripped 5 bases from V and 0 bases from J, with 10 bases between. The protocol was immunoSEQ multiplex PCR, while the TCRdb copy is restricted to in-frame clones and leaves out a portion. The sample lists about 390,000 clones, approximately 90% occurring once. This TCR derives from a woman aged 50 to 60 who had recovered from COVID-19. What was sequenced was PBMCs or T cells enriched from blood (not recorded which). The chain joins TRBV28 to TRBJ2-5; possibly TRBD1 for D (5 bases). CDR3 DNA sequence: TGTGCCAGCAGTACACGACAGAACCAAGAGACCCAGTACTTC. As protein: CASSTRQNQETQYF.